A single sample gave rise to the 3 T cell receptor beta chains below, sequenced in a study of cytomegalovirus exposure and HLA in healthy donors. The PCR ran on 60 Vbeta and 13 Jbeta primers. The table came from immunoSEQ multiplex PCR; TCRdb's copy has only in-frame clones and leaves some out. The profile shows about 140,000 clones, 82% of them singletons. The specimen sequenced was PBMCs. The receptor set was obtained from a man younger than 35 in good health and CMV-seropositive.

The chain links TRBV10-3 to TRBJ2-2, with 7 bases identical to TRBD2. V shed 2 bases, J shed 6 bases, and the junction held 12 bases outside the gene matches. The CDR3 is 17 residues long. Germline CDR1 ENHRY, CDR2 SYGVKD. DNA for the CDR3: TGTGCCATCAGTGAGCCCCACGGGGACTACACTGCCGGGGAGCTGTTTTTT. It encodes CAISEPHGDYTAGELFF.

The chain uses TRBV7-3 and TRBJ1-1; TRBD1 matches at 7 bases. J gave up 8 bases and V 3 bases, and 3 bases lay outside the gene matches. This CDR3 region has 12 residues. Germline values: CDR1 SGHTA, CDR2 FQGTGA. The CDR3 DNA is TGTGCCAGCAGCTTGACAGGGTCGGAAGCTTTCTTT. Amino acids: CASSLTGSEAFF.

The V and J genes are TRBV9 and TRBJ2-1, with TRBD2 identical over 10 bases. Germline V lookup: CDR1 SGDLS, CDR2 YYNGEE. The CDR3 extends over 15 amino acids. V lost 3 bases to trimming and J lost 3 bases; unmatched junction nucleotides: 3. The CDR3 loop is CASSAASGGYNEQFF. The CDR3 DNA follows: TGTGCCAGCAGCGCCGCTAGCGGGGGCTACAATGAGCAGTTCTTC.